Following are 7 T cell receptor beta chains from one sample sequenced in a study of T-cell reconstitution after alpha-beta-depleted transplantation in children. Unique molecular identifiers were incorporated into the prepared TCRbeta library. One entry per CDR3 protein results from TCRdb running MiXCR on the PCR reads. This table has 250,000 to 400,000 distinct CDR3 sequences, approximately 23% appearing once. The starting material was PBMCs, mostly from graft donor cells, obtained 180 days after TCRalphabeta/CD19-depleted stem cell transplant. Receptors originate from a male patient younger than 18 who had a stem cell transplant for acute lymphoblastic leukemia, so the T cells may come from the graft donor.

This clonotype was detected once. The V and J genes are TRBV15 and TRBJ2-4, with TRBD2 matching over 8 bases. With 6 bases clipped from V and 1 base from J, the junction kept 5 bases outside the gene matches. CDR3 size: 15 residues. CDR1 is LNHNV and CDR2 is YYDKDF in the germline V gene (reference sequence). The CDR3 DNA is TGTGCCACCAGGGTAGCGGGAATGGCCAAAAACATTCAGTACTTC. This gives the protein CATRVAGMAKNIQYF. Based on the CDR3 plus reference TRBV15 and TRBJ2-4, the full variable domain is DAMVIQNPRYQVTQFGKPVTLSCSQTLNHNVMYWYQQKSSQAPKLLFHYYDKDFNNEADTPDNFQSRRPNTSFCFLDIRSPGLGDTAMYLCATRVAGMAKNIQYFGAGTRLSVL.

In its sample, this clonotype was seen many times. The chain joins TRBV20-1 to TRBJ1-6; D unclear. Trimming left V 3 bases short and J 4 bases short, with 10 bases between. CDR1 and CDR2 from the germline V gene are DFQATT and SNEGSKA (reference sequence). The CDR3 loop spans 14 amino acids. The CDR3 loop reads CSASVLIYNSPLHF. CDR3 in DNA: TGCAGTGCTAGCGTCCTTATTTATAATTCACCCCTCCACTTT.

The chain combines TRBV12-3 or TRBV12-4 with TRBJ1-5; D ambiguous. The CDR3 is made up of 14 amino acids. Trimming removed 6 bases at V and 0 bases at J, with 9 bases between. CDR3 sequence reads: CASRSRDSNQPQHF. The CDR3 DNA sequence: TGTGCCAGCAGATCTAGAGATAGCAATCAGCCCCAGCATTTT.

This clonotype was seen a few times. This chain uses TRBV7-3 with TRBJ2-1; D is ambiguous. CDR1 is SGHTA, CDR2 FQGTGA, per germline. The CDR3 contains 15 residues. The germline V and J ends were trimmed by 5 bases and 9 bases, with 20 bases remaining between them. The CDR3 sequence: CASSPRPLRRGEQFF. The CDR3 nucleotides read TGTGCCAGCAGCCCTCGCCCCCTCAGGCGCGGTGAGCAGTTCTTC.

The chain has TRBV29-1 and TRBJ2-6; D is possibly TRBD1 or TRBD2 (5 bases each). The length of the CDR3 is 12 residues. CDR1 is SQVTM, CDR2 ANQGSEA, per germline. CDR3 bases: TGCAGTGGGGGTTCTGGGGCCAACGTCCTGACTTTC. It codes for CSGGSGANVLTF.

In this sample, this clonotype turned up a few times. The chain carries TRBV19 and TRBJ1-1; TRBD1 matches at 7 bases. The CDR3 has 14 amino acids. CDR1 and CDR2 from the germline V gene are LNHDA and SQIVND (reference sequence). V lost 4 bases to trimming and J lost 5 bases; unmatched junction nucleotides: 7. CDR3 DNA: TGTGCCAGTAGTAGAGGGGGCGCGAAGACTGAAGCTTTCTTT. As protein: CASSRGGAKTEAFF.

The chain combines TRBV7-2 with TRBJ2-7; D may be TRBD1 or TRBD2 (5 bases each). V gave up 5 bases and J gave up 3 bases, with 11 bases separating them. The CDR3 is 13 amino acids. CDR1 is SGHTA and CDR2 is FQGNSA in the germline V gene. The CDR3 is CASSRRGDYEQYF. The CDR3 DNA is TGTGCCAGCAGCCGACGAGGGGACTACGAGCAGTACTTC.